The entry that follows covers one T cell receptor beta chain sequence. Antigen unknown. This specimen includes other DNA sequences encoding the same CDR3. This CDR3 has 14 amino acids. The germline V gene has CDR1 MNHNS and CDR2 SASEGT. With 3 bases clipped from V and 3 bases from J, the junction kept 1 base outside the gene matches. The data are from a study of cytomegalovirus exposure and HLA in healthy donors. Study-level findings and limits: A highly shared variant cluster was judged a likely technical artifact.

Use of 60 Vbeta and 13 Jbeta primers characterized the PCR. The method was immunoSEQ multiplex PCR; TCRdb's version includes in-frame clones alone and lacks a portion of them. The sample holds around 170,000 clones, about 79% seen once. The J gene is TRBJ2-7, the V gene TRBV6-1; 11 positions agree with TRBD1. Material for sequencing was PBMCs. This TCR was recovered from a man in his late teens or twenties in good health and CMV-seronegative. This CDR3 is CASSEGQGGYEQYF. The CDR3 DNA reads TGTGCCAGCAGTGAGGGACAGGGGGGCTACGAGCAGTACTTC.